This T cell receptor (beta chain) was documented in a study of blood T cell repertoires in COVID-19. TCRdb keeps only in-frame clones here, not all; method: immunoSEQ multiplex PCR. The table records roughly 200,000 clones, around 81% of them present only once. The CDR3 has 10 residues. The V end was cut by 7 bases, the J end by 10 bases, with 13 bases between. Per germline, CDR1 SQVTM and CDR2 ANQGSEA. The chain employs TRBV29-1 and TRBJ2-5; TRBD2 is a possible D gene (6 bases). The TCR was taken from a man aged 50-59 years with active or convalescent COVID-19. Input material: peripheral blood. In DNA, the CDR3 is TGCAGCGCTCAAACTAGCCTCCAGTACTTC. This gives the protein CSAQTSLQYF.